This is a list of T cell receptor beta chains from one sample in a study of long-term antiretroviral therapy in people with HIV. TCRdb keeps only in-frame clones here, not all; method: immunoSEQ multiplex PCR. The table includes more than 20,000 clones, roughly 85% detected once. The material sequenced was unsorted PBMCs, taken 2.3 years after starting antiretroviral therapy. These receptors all come from a man aged 35-49 years with HIV. Both conserved end residues are part of each CDR3. The order of the fields is J gene, V gene, D gene, clone size, CDR3 DNA, CDR3 protein. The D gene is left open where the match is weak. A clone size is listed for some rows: how often the clone was seen (once, few, many), or a class if it is expanded.

TRBJ2-7 | TRBV4-2 | - | - | TGTGCCAGCAGCCAAGATATACAGGACCCCTACGAGCAGTACTTC | CASSQDIQDPYEQYF
TRBJ2-7 | TRBV19 | TRBD2 | - | TGTGCCAGTAGTCCCGGACTAGGAGGCTACGAGCAGTACTTC | CASSPGLGGYEQYF
TRBJ2-1 | TRBV5-6 | - | - | TGTGCCAGCAGCTTGGCATCCGACTACAATGAGCAGTTCTTC | CASSLASDYNEQFF
TRBJ2-1 | TRBV5-6 | - | - | TGTGCCAGCAGCGTTGAGTATGAGCAGTTCTTC | CASSVEYEQFF
TRBJ2-7 | TRBV29-1 | TRBD2 | - | TGCAGCGTTGAAGCTAGCGGGAGCCGTCAGTACTTC | CSVEASGSRQYF
TRBJ1-1 | TRBV15 | TRBD1 | - | TGTGCCACCAGCAGAGATCGGGAGGGGGCTAGCACTGAAGCTTTCTTT | CATSRDREGASTEAFF
TRBJ1-2 | TRBV30 | - | - | TGTGCCTGGACCGTACCCGGGAGACCAGCTAACTATGGCTACACCTTC | CAWTVPGRPANYGYTF
TRBJ1-1 | TRBV9 | - | - | TGTGCCAGCAGCGTAGGAGCATTCATGAACACTGAAGCTTTCTTT | CASSVGAFMNTEAFF
TRBJ1-5 | TRBV19 | TRBD1 | - | TGTGCCAGTAGTATCCCGAGCTGGGGGACAGGGAAAAGTCAGCCCCAGCATTTT | CASSIPSWGTGKSQPQHF
TRBJ2-7 | TRBV9 | TRBD1 | - | TGTGCCAGCAGCGTAGGTCAGGGGGCCGCCTACGAGCAGTACTTC | CASSVGQGAAYEQYF
TRBJ2-7 | TRBV2 | - | - | TGTGCCAGCAGTGAAAGTAATGCCCACGAGCAGTACTTC | CASSESNAHEQYF
TRBJ2-7 | TRBV6-5 | - | - | TGTGCCAGCAGCAACAGGGTCTACGAGCAGTACTTC | CASSNRVYEQYF
TRBJ2-3 | TRBV7-9 | TRBD1 | - | TGTGCCAGCAGCGCCGACAGGGGGACGACCACAGATACGCAGTATTTT | CASSADRGTTTDTQYF
TRBJ2-2 | TRBV7-3 | - | - | TGTGCCAGCAGCCCCCACCAGGATGGGGCGGCCACCGGGGAGCTGTTTTTT | CASSPHQDGAATGELFF
TRBJ2-1 | TRBV19 | - | few | TGTGCCAGTAGTGTGGGACACCCCTCCTACAATGAGCAGTTCTTC | CASSVGHPSYNEQFF
TRBJ1-5 | TRBV2 | - | - | TGTGCCAGCAGTGAATACCAGGGAAGCAATCAGCCCCAGCATTTT | CASSEYQGSNQPQHF
TRBJ2-7 | TRBV5-6 | - | - | TGTGCCAGCAGCTTGGGGGACAATTACTACGAGCAGTACTTC | CASSLGDNYYEQYF
TRBJ1-1 | TRBV2 | TRBD1 | - | TGTGCCAGCATCCTCACTGGGACAGGGATGAACACTGAAGCTTTCTTT | CASILTGTGMNTEAFF
TRBJ1-6 | TRBV4-1 | - | - | TGCGCCAGCAGCACGTGGTCCTATAATTCACCCCTCCACTTT | CASSTWSYNSPLHF
TRBJ1-1 | TRBV11-3 | - | - | TGTGCCAGCAGCTTCGGGGGGGACACTGAAGCTTTCTTT | CASSFGGDTEAFF
TRBJ2-7 | TRBV5-1 | TRBD1 | - | TGCGCCAGCAGCTTGGATGGGACAGCAGCCTACGAGCAGTACTTC | CASSLDGTAAYEQYF
TRBJ2-2 | TRBV5-1 | TRBD2 | - | TGCGCCAGCAGCTTCGGACTAGCGGGAGGCCTGAACACCGGGGAGCTGTTTTTT | CASSFGLAGGLNTGELFF
TRBJ1-4 | TRBV19 | TRBD1 | - | TGTGCCAGTAGCACCGACAGGGGAGTAACTAATGAAAAACTGTTTTTT | CASSTDRGVTNEKLFF
TRBJ1-2 | TRBV15 | TRBD1 | - | TGTGCCACCAGCAGAGAGACATCGACAGGGGCAGGCTACACCTTC | CATSRETSTGAGYTF
TRBJ1-2 | TRBV30 | - | - | TGTGCCTGGAGTGACGGGACTGACTATGGCTACACCTTC | CAWSDGTDYGYTF
TRBJ1-4 | TRBV9 | TRBD1 | - | TGTGCCAGCAGCGCGCAGGGGGCAGGGAATGAAAAACTGTTTTTT | CASSAQGAGNEKLFF
TRBJ2-7 | TRBV2 | - | - | TGTGCCAGCAGTGACAGGGTCTACGAGCAGTACTTC | CASSDRVYEQYF
TRBJ2-3 | TRBV14 | - | few | TGTGCCAGCAGCCGGGGCAGGCACACAGATACGCAGTATTTT | CASSRGRHTDTQYF
TRBJ2-1 | TRBV11-2 | TRBD1 | - | TGTGCCAGCAGCTTAAAACCCCCGGGACAGGGTATCTATGAGCAGTTCTTC | CASSLKPPGQGIYEQFF
TRBJ2-7 | TRBV9 | - | - | TGTGCCAGCAGCGAGGGAGGACCGACCTACGAGCAGTACTTC | CASSEGGPTYEQYF
TRBJ2-3 | TRBV6-1 | TRBD1 | - | TGTGCCAGAGAGACAGGGACCGGCACAGATACGCAGTATTTT | CARETGTGTDTQYF
TRBJ2-2 | TRBV5-4 | TRBD2 | - | TGTGCCAGCAGCTCAAGACTAGCGGCGAACACCGGGGAGCTGTTTTTT | CASSSRLAANTGELFF
TRBJ2-3 | TRBV5-1 | - | - | TGCGCCAGCAGCTTTGTGGGGACTAGCACAGATACGCAGTATTTT | CASSFVGTSTDTQYF
TRBJ2-2 | TRBV11-2 | TRBD1 | - | TGTGCCAGCAGCTTATCGACAGGGGGCACCGGGGAGCTGTTTTTT | CASSLSTGGTGELFF
TRBJ1-5 | TRBV2 | - | - | TGTGCCAGCGAAGTGGGGTATAGCAATCAGCCCCAGCATTTT | CASEVGYSNQPQHF
TRBJ2-7 | TRBV6-1 | - | once | TGTGCCAGCAGTGATAAGGGCAAGAGCTCCTACGAGCAGTACTTC | CASSDKGKSSYEQYF
TRBJ2-5 | TRBV29-1 | TRBD1 | - | TGCAGCGCCTTGACAGGGCCAGAGACCCAGTACTTC | CSALTGPETQYF
TRBJ2-3 | TRBV11-2 | TRBD2 | - | TGTGCCAGCCTAAAAGAAGCGGGAGGTTATGATACGCAGTATTTT | CASLKEAGGYDTQYF
TRBJ2-3 | TRBV5-6 | - | - | TGTGCCAGCAGCTTGCTCGCAGGGCCAGAGAGCACAGATACGCAGTATTTT | CASSLLAGPESTDTQYF
TRBJ1-6 | TRBV9 | - | - | TGTGCCAGCAGCCTAGGACAGCTAAATTCACCCCTCCACTTT | CASSLGQLNSPLHF
TRBJ1-2 | TRBV4-2 | - | - | TGTGCCAGCAGCCAACTCGGGGGAGACTATGGCTACACCTTC | CASSQLGGDYGYTF
TRBJ2-3 | TRBV19 | - | few | TGTGCCAGTAGTAGGGGCCTGACTAGTTCGCAGTATTTT | CASSRGLTSSQYF
TRBJ2-7 | TRBV12-5 | TRBD1 | - | TGTGCTAGTGGTTTGGTATTAAGGGACAGGGCATCCTACGAGCAGTACTTC | CASGLVLRDRASYEQYF
TRBJ2-1 | TRBV6-1 | - | once | TGTGCCAGCAGGGCCGTAGGGGGGGGGTACAATGAGCAGTTCTTC | CASRAVGGGYNEQFF
TRBJ1-2 | TRBV2 | - | - | TGTGCCAGCAGTGAAGATAGGGTCCAAGTCCGTGGCTACACCTTC | CASSEDRVQVRGYTF
TRBJ2-7 | TRBV7-6 | - | - | TGTGCCAGCAGCTCCCCAGGGGTCGTCAACGAGCAGTACTTC | CASSSPGVVNEQYF
TRBJ2-7 | TRBV2 | TRBD2 | - | TGTGCCAGCAGTGAAGAGGAGAGACTAGCAGAATACGAGCAGTACTTC | CASSEEERLAEYEQYF
TRBJ2-7 | TRBV6-5 | - | - | TGTGCCAGCAGTTACTCGAATACTAAGTACGAGCAGTACTTC | CASSYSNTKYEQYF
TRBJ2-7 | TRBV25-1 | - | - | TGTGCCAGCAGTGACCTTCGCGCAGGGTCCAGGGTCGTGGAGCAGTACTTC | CASSDLRAGSRVVEQYF
TRBJ1-1 | TRBV5-1 | - | - | TGCGCCAGCAGCCAATTTGGGGGGCAGGCTGAAGCTTTCTTT | CASSQFGGQAEAFF
TRBJ1-2 | TRBV6-6 | - | few | TGTGCCAGCAGTTACTCGCGGGGAGGGGAATATGGCTACACCTTC | CASSYSRGGEYGYTF
TRBJ2-7 | TRBV9 | TRBD1 | - | TGTGCCAGCAGCCCTTGGGACAGCGCCCCGTTGGACGAGCAGTACTTC | CASSPWDSAPLDEQYF
TRBJ2-5 | TRBV18 | - | - | TGTGCCAGCTCACCACAAGTATCGGGGGAGGAGACCCAGTACTTC | CASSPQVSGEETQYF
TRBJ2-7 | TRBV2 | TRBD1 | - | TGTGCCACCCTGACAGGGGGCGGTTACGAGCAGTACTTC | CATLTGGGYEQYF
TRBJ2-5 | TRBV21-1 | - | - | TGTGCCAGCAGAGAATCAGGGGACAAACAAGAGACCCAGTACTTC | CASRESGDKQETQYF
TRBJ2-1 | TRBV18 | - | few | TGTGCCAGCTCACCTCCCCCCGGGGTCAATGAGCAGTTCTTC | CASSPPPGVNEQFF
TRBJ2-7 | TRBV6-5 | - | - | TGTGCCAGCAGTTACTCGGGTCGACATCTGTCCTACGAGCAGTACTTC | CASSYSGRHLSYEQYF
TRBJ2-7 | TRBV9 | - | - | TGTGCCAGCAGCGCCTTAGAGGAATCCTACGAGCAGTACTTC | CASSALEESYEQYF